This T cell receptor (beta chain) originates from a study of PD-L1 blockade in urothelial cancer. Study-wide background: It was around 2014 that patients started atezolizumab at 1,200 mg intravenously every 3 weeks. Male patients with bladder-origin urothelial cancer numbered about nine tenths of the roughly 29. Patients previously received 0 to 3 chemotherapy regimens.

Libraries were prepared by immunoSEQ multiplex PCR; TCRdb keeps only in-frame clonotypes and omits some of them. The sample holds some 53,000 clones, approximately 80% seen once. The CDR3 loop spans 15 amino acids. Germline V gene lookup returns CDR1 MGHRA and CDR2 YSYEKL. The junction had 8 bases not matched to a gene; V was cut back by 1 base and J by 10 bases. The number of samples from each patient was between 1 and 8, taken pretreatment and on-treatment. Sequenced material: PBMCs, taken around atezolizumab (anti-PD-L1) treatment. The TCR comes from a man in his sixties or seventies with urothelial cancer. The gene calls are TRBV4-1 and TRBJ2-1; 9 bases line up with TRBD1. This CDR3 reads CASSQGGTGPLEQFF. The CDR3 DNA reads TGCGCCAGCAGCCAAGGGGGGACAGGGCCCCTGGAGCAGTTCTTC.